These 9 T cell receptor beta chains came from one sample sequenced in a study of CD8+ T cells in alopecia areata. Regarding treatment: oral pan-JAK inhibitor, 5-10 mg twice daily. Extracted from the samples, RNA was reverse transcribed into cDNA to serve as the sequencing template. Produced via immunoSEQ multiplex PCR; TCRdb's table is partial and in-frame only. The repertoire includes about 160,000 clones, approximately 57% of them detected once, and 14% sits in the top ten. The sample in question was CD4+ T cells sorted from blood, obtained at week 24, from a patient treated with tofacitinib. These receptors were obtained from a human donor with alopecia areata.

The chain carries TRBV6-1 and TRBJ2-7; D not resolved. V was clipped by 2 bases and J by 3 bases, with 2 bases between them. The CDR3 contains 11 residues. Looked up from germline, CDR1 is MNHNS and CDR2 is SASEGT. In DNA form, the CDR3 reads TGTGCCAGCAGTGAACTCTACGAGCAGTACTTC. Encoded protein: CASSELYEQYF.

Turning to this clone: This sample includes further DNA sequences coding for the same CDR3. V gene TRBV29-1 combines with J gene TRBJ2-3; D remains unclear. This CDR3 spans 11 amino acids. CDR1 is SQVTM, CDR2 ANQGSEA, per germline. V lost 4 bases, J lost 2 bases, and 4 bases lay in between. CDR3 sequence reads: CSVGDTDTQYF. Written as DNA, the CDR3 is TGCAGCGTTGGTGACACAGATACGCAGTATTTT.

The genes are TRBV2 and TRBJ2-3; D may be TRBD2 (5 bases). The V end was cut by 3 bases, the J end by 0 bases, with 13 bases between. The CDR3 length is 16 residues. CDR1 is SNHLY, CDR2 FYNNEI, per germline. CDR3 nucleotides: TGTGCCAGCAGTGACGGAGGCGGGTACAGCACAGATACGCAGTATTTT. It yields the protein CASSDGGGYSTDTQYF. The full variable domain, in which reference TRBV2 and TRBJ2-3 provide the parts outside the CDR3, is EPEVTQTPSHQVTQMGQEVILRCVPISNHLYFYWYRQILGQKVEFLVSFYNNEISEKSEIFDDQFSVERPDGSNFTLKIRSTKLEDSAMYFCASSDGGGYSTDTQYFGPGTRLTVL.

A remark on this clone: The same CDR3 is also encoded by other DNA sequences in this sample. The chain has TRBV29-1 and TRBJ1-2; a weak D match, TRBD1 (6 bases). The V and J ends lost 6 bases and 0 bases respectively, with 8 bases between them. Germline values: CDR1 SQVTM, CDR2 ANQGSEA. The CDR3 runs 12 residues. CDR3 sequence: CSVGGPNYGYTF. CDR3 nucleotide sequence: TGCAGCGTGGGGGGCCCTAACTATGGCTACACCTTC.

This clone has a handful of counts. V and J are TRBV6-5 and TRBJ1-5; D is unclear. This CDR3 is 13 amino acids long. V lost 0 bases and J 7 bases, leaving 7 bases between the germline ends. Germline assignment: CDR1 MNHEY and CDR2 SVGAGI. For the CDR3, the DNA is TGTGCCAGCAGTTACTCAGCGAGGCAGCCCCAGCATTTT. Translating it yields CASSYSARQPQHF.

The chain carries TRBV7-9 and TRBJ1-1; D remains unclear. CDR1 is SEHNR and CDR2 is FQNEAQ in the germline V gene (reference sequence). This CDR3 contains 14 residues. Trimming removed 5 bases from V and 4 bases from J, with 14 bases in between. CDR3 region: CASSPTAAATEAFF. DNA for the CDR3: TGTGCCAGCAGCCCAACGGCGGCGGCCACTGAAGCTTTCTTT.

This clone was found a few times. V usage is TRBV4-1 and J usage is TRBJ2-2; D remains ambiguous. V lost 0 bases and J lost 1, with 6 bases in between. CDR3 length: 15 amino acids. Germline loops: CDR1 MGHRA, CDR2 YSYEKL. CDR3 coding DNA: TGCGCCAGCAGCCAAGACACGCGGAACACCGGGGAGCTGTTTTTT. The encoded protein is CASSQDTRNTGELFF.

The DNA of the CDR3 is TGTGCCAGCTCACCATCGATCGGGGGTCTTAATGGCTACACCTTC. Its translation is CASSPSIGGLNGYTF. V usage is TRBV18 and J usage is TRBJ1-2; D perhaps matches TRBD1 (5 bases). Trimming left V 2 bases short and J 6 bases short, with 16 bases between. This CDR3 is 15 amino acids long. The germline CDR1 and CDR2 sequences are KGHSH and LQKENI.

CDR3 protein: CARFLVAKNIQYF. In DNA, the CDR3 is TGCGCCAGATTCCTCGTAGCCAAAAACATTCAGTACTTC. V gene TRBV23-1 combines with J gene TRBJ2-4; D is unclear. TRBV23-1 is given ORF status, its function remaining uncertain. This CDR3 has 13 residues. V was pared by 9 bases and J by 0 bases, with 9 bases between.